A single sample gave rise to the 27 T cell receptor beta chains below, sequenced in a study of blood T cell repertoires in COVID-19. TCRdb's copy holds only in-frame clones and misses some; the assay was immunoSEQ multiplex PCR. This sample has about 58,000 clones, with 75% to 90% found just once. The source material was peripheral blood. These receptors were collected from a woman in her sixties or seventies with active COVID-19.

The chain has TRBV5-1 and TRBJ2-3; no clear D gene. CDR1 and CDR2 from the germline V gene are SGHRS and YFSETQ. CDR3 length: 14 amino acids. Trimming stripped 4 bases from V and 0 bases from J, with 9 bases between. In DNA form, the CDR3 reads TGCGCCAGCAGCGTAGCAGTTAGCACAGATACGCAGTATTTT. This translates into CASSVAVSTDTQYF. The full variable domain, its missing parts supplied by reference TRBV5-1 and TRBJ2-3, is KAGVTQTPRYLIKTRGQQVTLSCSPISGHRSVSWYQQTPGQGLQFLFEYFSETQRNKGNFPGRFSGRQFSNSRSEMNVSTLELGDSALYLCASSVAVSTDTQYFGPGTRLTVL.

The J gene is TRBJ2-3, the V gene TRBV18; D gene uncertain. V was cut by 8 bases and J by 0 bases, with 3 bases left in between. The CDR3 sequence is 11 residues long. Germline V gene sequence: CDR1 KGHSH, CDR2 LQKENI. The CDR3 DNA reads TGTGCCAGCCTAAGCACAGATACGCAGTATTTT. This translates into CASLSTDTQYF.

This rearrangement joins TRBV28 to TRBJ2-3; 11 nucleotides match TRBD2. Germline trimming cut 6 bases from V and 9 bases from J; bases unmatched to any gene: 11. CDR1 and CDR2 from the germline V gene are MDHEN and SYDVKM. The CDR3 has 15 amino acids. CDR3: CASRSLAGGPPTQYF. In DNA form, the CDR3 reads TGTGCCAGCAGATCCCTAGCGGGAGGTCCCCCCACGCAGTATTTT. Full variable domain (missing parts from reference TRBV28 and TRBJ2-3): DVKVTQSSRYLVKRTGEKVFLECVQDMDHENMFWYRQDPGLGLRLIYFSYDVKMKEKGDIPEGYSVSREKKERFSLILESASTNQTSMYLCASRSLAGGPPTQYFGPGTRLTVL.

This rearrangement joins TRBV5-4 to TRBJ1-3; no firm D call. Trimming shortened V by 0 bases and J by 2 bases, and 9 bases separated the two germline ends. The germline gives CDR1 SGHNT, CDR2 YYREEE (reference sequence). The CDR3 contains 15 residues. DNA for the CDR3: TGTGCCAGCAGCTTGGATCGGGTACCTGGAAACACCATATATTTT. Its translation: CASSLDRVPGNTIYF.

J is TRBJ2-2 and V is TRBV20-1; perhaps TRBD2 as D (5 bases). Trimming took 6 bases from V and 7 from J, leaving 9 bases between them. The CDR3 loop spans 11 amino acids. CDR1 DFQATT and CDR2 SNEGSKA come from the germline V gene (reference sequence). The CDR3: CSAEDGGELFF. The CDR3 DNA reads TGCAGTGCGGAGGACGGCGGGGAGCTGTTTTTT.

V is TRBV5-1 and J is TRBJ1-6; 7 bases fit TRBD1. From germline, CDR1 is SGHRS and CDR2 YFSETQ. This CDR3 has 16 residues. V gave up 0 bases and J gave up 5 bases; unmatched junction bases: 5. Here the CDR3 reads CASSLEGTANNSPLHF. Here the CDR3 DNA reads TGCGCCAGCAGCTTGGAAGGGACAGCAAATAATTCACCCCTCCACTTT.

This chain connects TRBV27 to TRBJ2-1, with D perhaps matching TRBD1 (6 bases). CDR3 size: 14 residues. Per the germline V gene, CDR1 is MNHEY and CDR2 is SMNVEV (reference sequence). Trimming removed 3 bases at V and 4 bases at J, with 10 bases between. The CDR3 DNA is TGTGCCAGCAGTTTCAAAACAGGGTACAATGAGCAGTTCTTC. It yields the protein CASSFKTGYNEQFF.

This sequence joins TRBV7-9 and TRBJ2-3; unclear D gene. The germline gives CDR1 SEHNR, CDR2 FQNEAQ (reference sequence). V was shortened by 5 bases and J by 6 bases, with 9 bases between the two germline ends. The CDR3 is made up of 12 amino acids. The CDR3 sequence: CASSPLFDTQYF. In DNA, the CDR3 is TGTGCCAGCAGCCCCTTATTTGATACGCAGTATTTT. The whole variable domain, filled in from reference TRBV7-9 and TRBJ2-3, reads DTGVSQNPRHKITKRGQNVTFRCDPISEHNRLYWYRQTLGQGPEFLTYFQNEAQLEKSRLLSDRFSAERPKGSFSTLEIQRTEQGDSAMYLCASSPLFDTQYFGPGTRLTVL.

The chain combines TRBV10-3 with TRBJ1-1; D might be TRBD1 (6 bases). V was clipped by 8 bases and J by 0 bases, with 13 bases between them. This CDR3 is built from 14 residues. Germline CDR1 and CDR2: ENHRY and SYGVKD. As DNA, the CDR3 is TGTGCCATCCTTGGACAGAACATGAACACTGAAGCTTTCTTT. It encodes CAILGQNMNTEAFF.

The chain combines TRBV7-2 with TRBJ1-5; D gene unclear. Trimming shortened V by 1 base and J by 4 bases, and 14 bases separated the two germline ends. The CDR3 consists of 16 residues. Germline CDR1 SGHTA, CDR2 FQGNSA. The CDR3 sequence is CASSLVGSNLNQPQHF. CDR3 nucleotide sequence: TGTGCCAGCAGCTTAGTGGGCAGCAACCTGAATCAGCCCCAGCATTTT.

V gene TRBV14 combines with J gene TRBJ2-3; D is uncertain. Germline CDR1 SGHDN, CDR2 FVKESK. V lost 0 bases and J 4 bases, leaving 11 bases between the germline ends. This CDR3 is built from 15 residues. CDR3 coding DNA: TGTGCCAGCAGCCAAGATGAGGTTCCGGCAGATACGCAGTATTTT. Encoded protein: CASSQDEVPADTQYF. Filled out from reference TRBV14 and TRBJ2-3, the complete variable domain reads EAGVTQFPSHSVIEKGQTVTLRCDPISGHDNLYWYRRVMGKEIKFLLHFVKESKQDESGMPNNRFLAERTGGTYSTLKVQPAELEDSGVYFCASSQDEVPADTQYFGPGTRLTVL.

This chain joins TRBV2 and TRBJ2-7; 12 bases fit TRBD2. There are 15 residues in the CDR3. Trimming removed 9 bases from V and 1 base from J; junction bases left unmatched: 7. Germline CDR1 reads SNHLY; CDR2 reads FYNNEI. The CDR3 region is CARPSGGVGSYEQYF. CDR3 bases: TGTGCCAGGCCTAGCGGGGGGGTTGGGTCCTACGAGCAGTACTTC.

The rearrangement links TRBV9 to TRBJ2-7; 7 positions agree with TRBD2. Trimming cost V 5 bases and J 0 bases; bases outside gene matches: 5. The CDR3 runs 14 residues. Germline assignment: CDR1 SGDLS and CDR2 YYNGEE. The CDR3: CASSVGRYSYEQYF. The CDR3 DNA sequence: TGTGCCAGCAGTGTCGGGAGGTACTCCTACGAGCAGTACTTC.

The chain has TRBV19 and TRBJ2-3; tentative D call: TRBD2 (6 bases). CDR3 length: 16 residues. V lost 4 bases and J lost 6, with 20 bases in between. Germline CDR1 LNHDA, CDR2 SQIVND (reference sequence). CDR3 region: CASSTPLEGVVDTQYF. In nucleotides, the CDR3 is TGTGCCAGTAGTACCCCGCTGGAGGGCGTCGTGGATACGCAGTATTTT.

CDR3 nucleotides: TGTGCCAGCAGTTACGGATGGGGGCCTTCCTACGAGCAGTACTTC. Protein sequence: CASSYGWGPSYEQYF. The chain joins TRBV6-5 to TRBJ2-7; D may be TRBD1 (6 bases). The CDR3 totals 15 residues. Between the trimmed V and J ends, which lost 2 bases and 1 base, there was a span of 12 bases. Germline V gene sequence: CDR1 MNHEY, CDR2 SVGAGI.

The chain carries TRBV5-1 and TRBJ2-7; the match to TRBD2 covers 11 bases. This CDR3 has 16 residues. V lost 5 bases and J lost 0; bases outside the gene matches: 7. Germline CDR1 and CDR2: SGHRS and YFSETQ. The CDR3 spells CASREGLAARSYEQYF. The CDR3 nucleotides are TGCGCCAGCAGAGAGGGACTAGCGGCTCGCTCCTACGAGCAGTACTTC.

This clone has a single count. CDR3 sequence reads: CSASSASGWSTDTQYF. CDR3 sequence (DNA): TGCAGTGCTAGTAGCGCTAGCGGGTGGAGCACAGATACGCAGTATTTT. The V and J genes are TRBV20-1 and TRBJ2-3, with TRBD2 matching 8 bases. Germline trimming cut 3 bases from V and 0 bases from J; bases unmatched to any gene: 8. Germline values: CDR1 DFQATT, CDR2 SNEGSKA (reference sequence). CDR3 length: 16 residues.

The chain carries TRBV18 and TRBJ2-5; D not certain. The CDR3 is 16 residues long. The germline V gene encodes CDR1 KGHSH and CDR2 LQKENI. Trimming stripped 1 base from V and 2 bases from J, with 14 bases between. The CDR3 sequence: CASSPLQIVEQETQYF. CDR3 coding DNA: TGTGCCAGCTCACCACTACAGATAGTGGAACAAGAGACCCAGTACTTC.

The rearrangement links TRBV19 to TRBJ2-1; possibly TRBD2 for D (6 bases). Germline lookup yields CDR1 LNHDA and CDR2 SQIVND (reference sequence). The CDR3 runs to 14 residues. Trimming cost V 9 bases and J 3 bases, with 15 bases left between them. This chain's CDR3 is CASGRLELYNEQFF. The CDR3 DNA follows: TGTGCCAGCGGGAGACTGGAACTCTACAATGAGCAGTTCTTC.

CDR3 coding DNA: TGTGCCATGAGGAGGGAAGGACTAGCGGACTCCTACAATGAGCAGTTCTTC. It translates to CAMRREGLADSYNEQFF. V is TRBV10-3 and J is TRBJ2-1; 10 bases map to TRBD2. CDR3 length: 17 amino acids. After removal of 9 bases from V and 0 bases from J, the junction contained 11 bases not matched to a gene. From germline, CDR1 is ENHRY and CDR2 SYGVKD.

This clone was counted a single time. The gene calls are TRBV12-5 and TRBJ1-2; D unclear. Germline CDR1 LGHNT, CDR2 FRNRAP. The CDR3 runs 12 residues. V lost 5 bases and J lost 3, with 7 bases in between. The CDR3 nucleotides read TGTGCTAGTGGTACTAGGCACTATGGCTACACCTTC. Translating gives CASGTRHYGYTF.

This clone has more than one count but fewer than ten. The rearrangement uses TRBV11-2 and TRBJ2-3; tentatively, D is TRBD2 (5 bases). This CDR3 region has 14 residues. The germline gives CDR1 SGHAT, CDR2 FQNNGV. Trimming left V 4 bases short and J 3 bases short, with 11 bases between. Here the CDR3 DNA reads TGTGCCAGCAGCTACGGACGGGGAACAGATACGCAGTATTTT. This encodes CASSYGRGTDTQYF.

The chain combines TRBV19 with TRBJ1-5; 12 nucleotides match TRBD1. CDR3 length: 18 residues. Per the germline V gene, CDR1 is LNHDA and CDR2 is SQIVND (reference sequence). Germline trimming cut 5 bases from V and 0 bases from J; bases unmatched to any gene: 8. CDR3 nucleotide sequence: TGTGCCAGTAGTCATGGGACAGGGGGCACCTATAGCAATCAGCCCCAGCATTTT. Translating it yields CASSHGTGGTYSNQPQHF.

The chain couples TRBV27 to TRBJ1-6, with D hard to call. The CDR3 is 14 residues long. From germline, CDR1 is MNHEY and CDR2 SMNVEV (reference sequence). The V and J ends lost 5 bases and 9 bases respectively, with 14 bases between them. In DNA, the CDR3 is TGTGCCAGCAGTCCACCCGGGTTTAGTTCACCCCTCCACTTT. This translates into CASSPPGFSSPLHF.

The chain couples TRBV9 to TRBJ2-5; 7 bases match TRBD1. Germline V gene lookup returns CDR1 SGDLS and CDR2 YYNGEE. This CDR3 spans 15 amino acids. J gave up 5 bases and V 4 bases, and 11 bases lay outside the gene matches. The chain's CDR3 is CASSTRQGGGETQYF. Here the CDR3 DNA reads TGTGCCAGCAGCACACGACAAGGGGGCGGGGAGACCCAGTACTTC.

V is TRBV5-1 and J is TRBJ2-5; 11 bases are a match to TRBD2. With 4 bases clipped from V and 1 base from J, the junction kept 3 bases outside the gene matches. The CDR3 spans 15 residues. Germline V gives CDR1 SGHRS, CDR2 YFSETQ. The chain's CDR3 is CASSQLAGVQETQYF. The CDR3 nucleotides are TGCGCCAGCAGCCAACTAGCGGGAGTCCAAGAGACCCAGTACTTC.

This chain uses TRBV15 with TRBJ2-3; TRBD2 matches at 12 bases. Looked up from germline, CDR1 is LNHNV and CDR2 is YYDKDF (reference sequence). CDR3 length: 18 amino acids. The V and J ends lost 5 bases and 4 bases, in that order; junction bases with no gene match: 13. The CDR3 DNA sequence: TGTGCCACCAGCTCCCCCCCCGGACTAGCGGGAAGGGCAGATACGCAGTATTTT. Encoded protein: CATSSPPGLAGRADTQYF.